This TCR beta chain was recorded in a study of tumor-infiltrating lymphocytes in primary liver carcinoma. Study context: Samples yielded about 3.65 to 7.13 million productive TCRbeta reads, similar across tissue types.

Study-wide points: Tumors significantly exceeded blood in top-250-clone fraction (p = 0.039).

The ends were cut back, 3 bases at V and 10 bases at J, with 7 bases in the middle. Per the germline V gene, CDR1 is SEHNR and CDR2 is FQNEAQ (reference sequence). The CDR3 has 11 residues. Production of TCR beta cDNA used roughly 480 ng total RNA together with a constant-region primer. Sequencing libraries for TCR beta derived from three nested multiplex PCR rounds that used slightly modified ARM-PCR. Forward primers for TRBV1-TRBV30 and a C-beta reverse primer served the first two PCR rounds, at around 9 cycles each. A single record per CDR3 protein comes from TCRdb applying MiXCR to the multiplex PCR reads. The sample carries about 30,000 distinct CDR3 sequences, roughly 78% recorded once. Co-extracting RNA and DNA was done with roughly 17-31 mg of unsorted bulk tissue as input. This clonotype has a single count. Its antigen remains unknown.

This TCR was sampled from a woman in her twenties or thirties with primary liver carcinoma and hepatitis B virus infection. The sample consisted of liver tumor tissue from sampling region 3. The subset was: tumor region T3, left-lateral pole. The V gene is TRBV7-9, the J gene TRBJ2-1; D is unresolved. In DNA, the CDR3 is TGTGCCAGCAGCTTCCTAATGGAGCAGTTCTTC. Its protein is CASSFLMEQFF.